This TCR beta chain was recovered during a study of T cell responses to AZD1222 COVID-19 vaccine. Study in general: Pooling of second doses given at about 4 or about 12 weeks was done.

Clones were sequenced by immunoSEQ multiplex PCR, and TCRdb holds only the in-frame ones, with some missing. The table has about 110,000 clones, roughly 84% seen once; the top ten hold about 6.2%. In regard to this clone: Antigen: not known.

Study-wide results and caveats: There were mostly white British donors and more females than males, and clonal diversity was possibly underestimated.

V shed 4 bases, J shed 1 base, and the junction held 3 bases outside the gene matches. The germline V gene encodes CDR1 LGHDT and CDR2 YNNKEL (reference sequence). This CDR3 spans 15 amino acids. The V call is TRBV3-1 (or the pseudogene TRBV3-2), the J call TRBJ2-1; the match to TRBD2 covers 8 bases. The sequence was collected from an adult in good health. The specimen comprised peripheral blood, sampled on day 0 of AZD1222 vaccination. CDR3 protein: CASSPRGGSYNEQFF. The CDR3 coding sequence is TGTGCCAGCAGCCCTCGGGGGGGTTCCTACAATGAGCAGTTCTTC.